Below are 22 T cell receptor beta chains sequenced from a single sample in a study of cytomegalovirus exposure and HLA in healthy donors (TCRdb year 2017). Libraries were constructed by the immunoSEQ multiplex PCR assay. The multiplex PCR relied on a mix of 60 forward primers for TCR Vbeta segments and 13 reverse primers for TCR Jbeta segments. The source is immuneACCESS, and TCRdb retained only in-frame sequences with V and J called. Part of the clones is not carried over; for the studies checked, unresolved V genes explain less than half of this, and the remainder is unexplained. Recorded for this sample are under 150,000 clones; roughly four fifths of them occurred a single time. The top ten clonotypes cover 1.2% of the sample. The sample was PBMCs. These receptors all come from a girl aged 2 to 10 in good health and CMV-seronegative.

The chain joins TRBV6-6 to TRBJ2-7; 13 nucleotides agree with TRBD2. V lost 4 bases to trimming and J lost 4 bases; unmatched junction nucleotides: 7. The CDR3 is made up of 16 amino acids. From germline, CDR1 is MNHNY and CDR2 SVGAGI (reference sequence). The CDR3: CASSLGTSGDLYEQYF. In DNA, the CDR3 is TGTGCCAGCAGTTTAGGGACTAGCGGGGACTTATACGAGCAGTACTTC.

The rearrangement joins TRBV6-5 to TRBJ1-6; TRBD1 is a possible D gene (6 bases). Trimming took off 2 bases at V and 8 bases at J, with 10 bases between the two ends. The CDR3 consists of 14 residues. CDR1 MNHEY and CDR2 SVGAGI come from the germline V gene. The CDR3: CASSYKGVDSPLHF. The CDR3 coding sequence is TGTGCCAGCAGTTACAAGGGGGTCGATTCACCCCTCCACTTT.

The V call is TRBV9, the J call TRBJ1-1; 8 bases map to TRBD1. Germline V CDR1 and CDR2: SGDLS, YYNGEE. The length of the CDR3 is 14 residues. With 0 bases clipped from V and 4 bases from J, the junction kept 2 bases outside the gene matches. CDR3 loop: CASSVGTGSTEAFF. The DNA of the CDR3 is TGTGCCAGCAGCGTAGGGACAGGGAGCACTGAAGCTTTCTTT. Using reference TRBV9 and TRBJ1-1 for the parts outside the CDR3, the full variable domain is DSGVTQTPKHLITATGQRVTLRCSPRSGDLSVYWYQQSLDQGLQFLIQYYNGEERAKGNILERFSAQQFPDLHSELNLSSLELGDSALYFCASSVGTGSTEAFFGQGTRLTVV.

CDR3 coding DNA: TGTGCCAGCATTCCCGGGACTAGCGGAAATACGCAGTATTTT. It encodes CASIPGTSGNTQYF. The chain is built from TRBV6-6 and TRBJ2-3, with TRBD2 identical over 11 bases. J lost 7 bases, V lost 7 bases, and 7 bases had no gene match. The germline CDR1 and CDR2 sequences are MNHNY and SVGAGI (reference sequence). The CDR3 runs 14 residues.

This clone has just a few counts. The chain joins TRBV6-1 to TRBJ1-2, with D possibly matching TRBD1 (6 bases). This CDR3 contains 14 residues. The V gene lost 2 bases and the J gene lost 3 bases, with 10 bases spanning the gap. The germline V gene encodes CDR1 MNHNS and CDR2 SASEGT. CDR3 sequence: CASSESGQYYGYTF. CDR3 sequence (DNA): TGTGCCAGCAGTGAATCCGGACAGTACTATGGCTACACCTTC.

The chain carries TRBV28 and TRBJ2-7; 10 nucleotides line up with TRBD1. This CDR3 has 15 amino acids. The ends lost 5 bases at V and 2 bases at J; junction bases unmatched: 6. Germline loops: CDR1 MDHEN, CDR2 SYDVKM. CDR3 in DNA: TGTGCCAGCAGTCCCGACAGGGGGCGTACCTACGAGCAGTACTTC. Amino acid sequence: CASSPDRGRTYEQYF. The variable domain in full, with the rest retrieved from reference TRBV28 and TRBJ2-7, is DVKVTQSSRYLVKRTGEKVFLECVQDMDHENMFWYRQDPGLGLRLIYFSYDVKMKEKGDIPEGYSVSREKKERFSLILESASTNQTSMYLCASSPDRGRTYEQYFGPGTRLTVT.

The chain recombines TRBV20-1 with TRBJ2-2, with a weak D call TRBD2 (5 bases). V was pared by 6 bases and J by 6 bases, with 8 bases between. This CDR3 has 11 amino acids. Germline V lookup: CDR1 DFQATT, CDR2 SNEGSKA (reference sequence). The CDR3 sequence is CSAGAAGELFF. DNA of the CDR3: TGCAGTGCCGGAGCGGCCGGGGAGCTGTTTTTT.

The chain is built from TRBV5-1 and TRBJ1-1; D perhaps matches TRBD1 (5 bases). The CDR3 loop spans 15 amino acids. The germline V gene has CDR1 SGHRS and CDR2 YFSETQ. V was shortened by 4 bases and J by 5 bases, with 18 bases between the two germline ends. The CDR3: CASSLGRSGGTEAFF. The DNA for the CDR3 is TGCGCCAGCAGCCTCGGACGGTCGGGGGGTACTGAAGCTTTCTTT. The full variable domain, completed using reference TRBV5-1 and TRBJ1-1, is KAGVTQTPRYLIKTRGQQVTLSCSPISGHRSVSWYQQTPGQGLQFLFEYFSETQRNKGNFPGRFSGRQFSNSRSEMNVSTLELGDSALYLCASSLGRSGGTEAFFGQGTRLTVV.

This clone has only a few counts. The same CDR3 arises from other DNA sequences in this sample as well. This rearrangement joins TRBV6-6 to TRBJ1-5; TRBD1 agrees at 7 bases. The V gene end was trimmed by 3 bases and the J gene end by 0 bases; junction bases not matched to a gene: 2. CDR3 length: 15 amino acids. Per germline, CDR1 MNHNY and CDR2 SVGAGI (reference sequence). The CDR3 protein is CASSYQGGSNQPQHF. In DNA form, the CDR3 reads TGTGCCAGCAGTTATCAGGGGGGTAGCAATCAGCCCCAGCATTTT.

The rearrangement links TRBV9 to TRBJ1-2, with no clear D. With 4 bases removed from V and 2 bases from J, the gap between germline ends came to 9 bases. There are 13 residues in the CDR3. The germline V gene encodes CDR1 SGDLS and CDR2 YYNGEE. The CDR3 DNA reads as TGTGCCAGCAGCCCATCTGGCAACTATGGCTACACCTTC. Translated: CASSPSGNYGYTF.

This CDR3 is CATSRDRLAGVGGETQYF. DNA of the CDR3: TGTGCCACCAGCAGGGATCGACTAGCGGGAGTGGGGGGAGAGACCCAGTACTTC. This chain joins TRBV15 and TRBJ2-5, with 12 bases lining up with TRBD2. Germline V lookup: CDR1 LNHNV, CDR2 YYDKDF (reference sequence). The CDR3 totals 18 residues. Trimming removed 3 bases from V and 4 bases from J; junction bases left unmatched: 12.

This clone was detected a few times. The chain carries TRBV27 and TRBJ2-3, with D tentatively TRBD1 (6 bases). Germline CDR1 reads MNHEY; CDR2 reads SMNVEV (reference sequence). Between the trimmed V and J ends, which lost 8 bases and 8 bases, there was a span of 11 bases. The CDR3 contains 11 residues. This CDR3 reads CASGIGGTQYF. The DNA of the CDR3 is TGTGCCAGCGGAATAGGGGGTACGCAGTATTTT.

The chain carries TRBV19 and TRBJ2-7; TRBD1 aligns across 8 bases. Germline V CDR1 and CDR2: LNHDA, SQIVND (reference sequence). The CDR3 length is 13 residues. The J segment lost 3 bases and the V segment lost 5 bases, leaving 3 bases of the junction unmatched. This CDR3 is CASSSGGIYEQYF. The CDR3 nucleotides read TGTGCCAGTAGTTCAGGGGGCATCTACGAGCAGTACTTC. The full variable domain, rest sourced from reference TRBV19 and TRBJ2-7, is DGGITQSPKYLFRKEGQNVTLSCEQNLNHDAMYWYRQDPGQGLRLIYYSQIVNDFQKGDIAEGYSVSREKKESFPLTVTSAQKNPTAFYLCASSSGGIYEQYFGPGTRLTVT.

The chain has TRBV10-3 and TRBJ1-5; D ambiguous. Germline assignment: CDR1 ENHRY and CDR2 SYGVKD. The V and J ends lost 4 bases and 7 bases respectively, with 8 bases between them. There are 12 residues in the CDR3. CDR3 amino acids: CAISAIEQPQHF. The CDR3 DNA sequence: TGTGCCATCAGTGCAATAGAACAGCCCCAGCATTTT.

The V gene is TRBV5-8, the J gene TRBJ1-2; 8 nucleotides align to TRBD1. The germline CDR1 and CDR2 sequences are SGHTS and YDEGEE. This CDR3 has 12 residues. V was pared by 5 bases and J by 8 bases, with 5 bases of the junction left unmatched. CDR3: CASRLTGEGYTF. Written as DNA, the CDR3 is TGTGCCAGCAGGTTGACAGGGGAGGGCTACACCTTC.

This clone has only one observation. The chain is built from TRBV29-1 and TRBJ2-1; weak D call: TRBD2 (5 bases). Germline V lookup: CDR1 SQVTM, CDR2 ANQGSEA. CDR3 length equals 11 residues. V shed 6 bases and J shed 7 bases, with 10 bases lying between them. The CDR3, as DNA: TGCAGCGTCGCCAGGAGGAATGAGCAGTTCTTC. This encodes CSVARRNEQFF.

The chain has TRBV5-1 and TRBJ2-7; 8 bases are a match to TRBD2. Germline CDR1 reads SGHRS; CDR2 reads YFSETQ. The CDR3 is 14 residues long. V lost 4 bases and J lost 6; bases outside the gene matches: 9. The CDR3 DNA follows: TGCGCCAGCAGCGTCGGGACTAGTAAATCCGAGCAGTACTTC. As protein: CASSVGTSKSEQYF.

This clone was counted only a few times. CDR3: CASSRLALYEQYF. The CDR3 DNA follows: TGTGCCAGCAGTCGGCTAGCACTCTACGAGCAGTACTTC. The chain employs TRBV6-5 and TRBJ2-7; a possible D gene is TRBD2 (5 bases). The CDR3 has 13 amino acids. Per germline, CDR1 MNHEY and CDR2 SVGAGI. V was trimmed by 5 bases and J by 3 bases, leaving 11 bases between them.

The chain recombines TRBV5-1 with TRBJ2-2; 10 nucleotides match TRBD1. Germline V gene sequence: CDR1 SGHRS, CDR2 YFSETQ. There are 15 residues in the CDR3. With V trimmed by 0 bases and J by 5 bases, 1 base remained unmatched. The CDR3 DNA is TGCGCCAGCAGCTTGGCGGGACAGGGGACCGGGGAGCTGTTTTTT. The encoded protein is CASSLAGQGTGELFF.

The genes are TRBV6-1 and TRBJ2-2; 7 bases map to TRBD2. The germline CDR1 and CDR2 sequences are MNHNS and SASEGT. This CDR3 has 14 amino acids. With V trimmed by 3 bases and J by 2 bases, 0 bases remained unmatched. CDR3 nucleotide sequence: TGTGCCAGCAGTGAGGGACTAAACACCGGGGAGCTGTTTTTT. It yields the protein CASSEGLNTGELFF.

CDR3 bases: TGTGCCAGCAGTTTTTATAGGGGCGGGAAGACTGAAGCTTTCTTT. Its protein is CASSFYRGGKTEAFF. The chain joins TRBV27 to TRBJ1-1; possibly TRBD1 for D (5 bases). Germline CDR1 and CDR2: MNHEY and SMNVEV (reference sequence). The CDR3 loop spans 15 amino acids. Trimming removed 3 bases from V and 5 bases from J, with 16 bases in between.

This chain uses TRBV27 with TRBJ2-1; the D gene is possibly TRBD2 (5 bases). The CDR3 totals 15 residues. V was clipped by 0 bases and J by 10 bases, with 16 bases between them. CDR1 and CDR2 from the germline V gene are MNHEY and SMNVEV (reference sequence). The CDR3 DNA is TGTGCCAGCAGTTTATCGGTGGCTACTAGGGTCGAGCAGTTCTTC. It translates to CASSLSVATRVEQFF.